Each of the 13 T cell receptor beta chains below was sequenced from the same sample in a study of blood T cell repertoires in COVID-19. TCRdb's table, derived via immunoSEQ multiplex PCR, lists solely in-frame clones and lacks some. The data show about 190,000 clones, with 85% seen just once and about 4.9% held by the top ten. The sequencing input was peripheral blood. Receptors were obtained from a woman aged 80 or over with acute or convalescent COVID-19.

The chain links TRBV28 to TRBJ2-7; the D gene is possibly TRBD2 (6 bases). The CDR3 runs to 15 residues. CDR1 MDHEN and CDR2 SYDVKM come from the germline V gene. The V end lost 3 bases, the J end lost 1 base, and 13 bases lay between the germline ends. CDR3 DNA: TGTGCCAGCAGTTTTCAGGGCGGGGTGTCCTACGAGCAGTACTTC. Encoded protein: CASSFQGGVSYEQYF.

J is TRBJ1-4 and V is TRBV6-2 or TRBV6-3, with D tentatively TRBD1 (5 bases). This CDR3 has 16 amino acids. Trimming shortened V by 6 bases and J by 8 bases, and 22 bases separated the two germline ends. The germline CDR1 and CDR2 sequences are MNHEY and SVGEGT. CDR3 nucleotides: TGTGCCAGCAGCTCCCACAGGAGTGCCCGTACCGAAAAACTGTTTTTT. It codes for CASSSHRSARTEKLFF.

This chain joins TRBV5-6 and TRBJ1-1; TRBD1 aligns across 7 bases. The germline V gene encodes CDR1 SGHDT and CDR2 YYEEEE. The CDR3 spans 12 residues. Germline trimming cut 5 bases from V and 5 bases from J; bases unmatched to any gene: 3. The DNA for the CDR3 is TGTGCCAGCAGTGCCAGGGGGACTGAAGCTTTCTTT. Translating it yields CASSARGTEAFF.

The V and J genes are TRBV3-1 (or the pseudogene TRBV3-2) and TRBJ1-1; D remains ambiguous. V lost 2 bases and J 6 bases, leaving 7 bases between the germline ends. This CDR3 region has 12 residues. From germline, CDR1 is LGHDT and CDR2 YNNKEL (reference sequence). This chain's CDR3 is CASSQRRAEAFF. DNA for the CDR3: TGTGCCAGCAGCCAAAGGCGGGCTGAAGCTTTCTTT.

CDR3 coding DNA: TGTGCCAGCAGCGTAGACGGGAAATCAGATACGCAGTATTTT. Protein: CASSVDGKSDTQYF. The chain employs TRBV9 and TRBJ2-3; tentative D call: TRBD2 (5 bases). This CDR3 is 14 amino acids long. Deletions cut 0 bases from V and 4 bases from J, with 9 bases between. In germline, CDR1 is SGDLS, CDR2 YYNGEE.

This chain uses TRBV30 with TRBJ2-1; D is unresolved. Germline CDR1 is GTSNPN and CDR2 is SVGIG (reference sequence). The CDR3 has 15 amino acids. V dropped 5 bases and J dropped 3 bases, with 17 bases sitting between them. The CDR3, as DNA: TGTGCCTGGGGTCTACCACTACCGCTCTACAATGAGCAGTTCTTC. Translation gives CAWGLPLPLYNEQFF.

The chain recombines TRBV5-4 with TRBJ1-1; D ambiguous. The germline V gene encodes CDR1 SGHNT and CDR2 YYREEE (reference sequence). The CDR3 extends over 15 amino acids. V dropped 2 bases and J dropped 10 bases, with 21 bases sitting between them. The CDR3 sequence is CASSFRGESPRGAFF. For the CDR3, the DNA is TGTGCCAGCAGCTTTCGGGGAGAAAGTCCTCGGGGAGCTTTCTTT.

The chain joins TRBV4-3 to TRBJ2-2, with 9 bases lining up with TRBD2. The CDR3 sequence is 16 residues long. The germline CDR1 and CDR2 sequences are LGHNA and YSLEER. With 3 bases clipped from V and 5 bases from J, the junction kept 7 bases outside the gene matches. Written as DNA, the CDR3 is TGCGCCAGCAGCCAGCAATTAGCGGGAGATACCGGGGAGCTGTTTTTT. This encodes CASSQQLAGDTGELFF.

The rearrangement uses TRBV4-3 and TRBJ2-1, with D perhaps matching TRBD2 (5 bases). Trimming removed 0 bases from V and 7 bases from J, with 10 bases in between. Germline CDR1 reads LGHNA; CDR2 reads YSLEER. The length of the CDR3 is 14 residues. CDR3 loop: CASSQESSGNEQFF. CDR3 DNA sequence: TGCGCCAGCAGCCAAGAATCCAGCGGTAATGAGCAGTTCTTC.

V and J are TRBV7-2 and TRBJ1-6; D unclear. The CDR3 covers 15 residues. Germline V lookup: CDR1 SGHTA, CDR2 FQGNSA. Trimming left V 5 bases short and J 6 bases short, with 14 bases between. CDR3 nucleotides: TGTGCCAGCAGCCGTAGACCGGGAGGTAATTCACCCCTCCACTTT. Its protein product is CASSRRPGGNSPLHF.

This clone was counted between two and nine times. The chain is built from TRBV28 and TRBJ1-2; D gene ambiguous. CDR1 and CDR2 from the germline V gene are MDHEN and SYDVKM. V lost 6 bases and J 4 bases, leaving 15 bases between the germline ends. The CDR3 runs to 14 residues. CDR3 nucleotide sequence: TGTGCCAGCAGCTCCCCGACTGAGGTCTATGGCTACACCTTC. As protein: CASSSPTEVYGYTF.

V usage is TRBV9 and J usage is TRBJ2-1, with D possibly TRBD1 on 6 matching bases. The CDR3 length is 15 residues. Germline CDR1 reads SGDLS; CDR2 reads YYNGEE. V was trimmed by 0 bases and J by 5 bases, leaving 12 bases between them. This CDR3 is CASSVGVGQHNEQFF. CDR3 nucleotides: TGTGCCAGCAGCGTAGGCGTCGGACAGCACAATGAGCAGTTCTTC.

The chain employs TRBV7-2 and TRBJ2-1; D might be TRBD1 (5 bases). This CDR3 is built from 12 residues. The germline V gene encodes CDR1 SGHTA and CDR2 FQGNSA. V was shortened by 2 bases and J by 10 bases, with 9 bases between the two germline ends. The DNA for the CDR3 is TGTGCCAGCAGCTTACTAAGGACAGAGCAGTTCTTC. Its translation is CASSLLRTEQFF.